A selection of T cell receptor beta chains follows, all from one sample in a study of blood T cell repertoires in COVID-19. TCRdb keeps only in-frame clones here, not all; method: immunoSEQ multiplex PCR. Among some 180,000 clones, about nine tenths were seen once, and the ten largest hold around 5%. The source material was peripheral blood. The receptors originated from a young man with COVID-19, enrolled during active disease. Each CDR3 is given with its conserved first and last residue. The D gene is left open where the match is weak. Not every row has a clone size; where given, it reads once, few, many or a size class.

v_call: TRBV27; cdr3_length: 12; j_call: TRBJ2-7; clone_size: NA; d_call: TRBD2; cdr3_nt: TGTGCCAGCAGAGCGGGAGTCTCCGAGCAGTACTTC; cdr3_aa: CASRAGVSEQYF
v_call: TRBV7-2; cdr3_length: 14; j_call: TRBJ1-1; clone_size: NA; d_call: TRBD1; cdr3_nt: TGTGCCAGCAGCCACCAGGGGGTGAACACTGAAGCTTTCTTT; cdr3_aa: CASSHQGVNTEAFF
v_call: TRBV28; cdr3_length: 14; j_call: TRBJ2-7; clone_size: NA; d_call: NA; cdr3_nt: TGTGCCAGCAGTACAGGACACAGGTCCTACGAGCAGTACTTC; cdr3_aa: CASSTGHRSYEQYF
v_call: TRBV11-2; cdr3_length: 17; j_call: TRBJ2-2; clone_size: once; d_call: TRBD1; cdr3_nt: TGTGCCAGCAGCTCCCCGACAGGGTGGGCGAACACCGGGGAGCTGTTTTTT; cdr3_aa: CASSSPTGWANTGELFF
v_call: TRBV27; cdr3_length: 15; j_call: TRBJ1-1; clone_size: NA; d_call: NA; cdr3_nt: TGTGCCAGCAGTTTCCGACGAACAGAAAACACTGAAGCTTTCTTT; cdr3_aa: CASSFRRTENTEAFF
v_call: TRBV6-2/TRBV6-3; cdr3_length: 18; j_call: TRBJ2-7; clone_size: NA; d_call: TRBD2; cdr3_nt: TGTGCCAGCAGTTACTTTAGGCTGACTAGCGGAGACCTTTACGAGCAGTACTTC; cdr3_aa: CASSYFRLTSGDLYEQYF
v_call: TRBV21-1; cdr3_length: 18; j_call: TRBJ2-7; clone_size: NA; d_call: NA; cdr3_nt: TGTGCCAGCAGCAAAGGGGGAGGGACCGGACAGGGGATTTACGAGCAGTACTTC; cdr3_aa: CASSKGGGTGQGIYEQYF
v_call: TRBV18; cdr3_length: 13; j_call: TRBJ2-3; clone_size: NA; d_call: TRBD2; cdr3_nt: TGTGCCAGCTCAGCGGGAGGAGCAGATACGCAGTATTTT; cdr3_aa: CASSAGGADTQYF
v_call: TRBV11-2; cdr3_length: 14; j_call: TRBJ2-5; clone_size: NA; d_call: NA; cdr3_nt: TGTGCCAGCAGCGCGTCAGGTTACCAAGAGACCCAGTACTTC; cdr3_aa: CASSASGYQETQYF
v_call: TRBV7-9; cdr3_length: 11; j_call: TRBJ2-1; clone_size: once; d_call: NA; cdr3_nt: TGTGCCAGCGAACAAAGTACAGAGCAGTTCTTC; cdr3_aa: CASEQSTEQFF
v_call: TRBV29-1; cdr3_length: 12; j_call: TRBJ2-7; clone_size: NA; d_call: TRBD1; cdr3_nt: TGCAGCGCTAGGACAGGCTACTACGAGCAGTACTTC; cdr3_aa: CSARTGYYEQYF
v_call: TRBV7-2; cdr3_length: 16; j_call: TRBJ2-7; clone_size: NA; d_call: NA; cdr3_nt: TGTGCCAGCAGCCTAGTTCCAGTGGAGGAAGCCTACGAGCAGTACTTC; cdr3_aa: CASSLVPVEEAYEQYF
v_call: TRBV7-8; cdr3_length: 18; j_call: TRBJ1-5; clone_size: NA; d_call: TRBD1; cdr3_nt: TGTGCCAGCAGCTTATCCCCCACGACAGGGGCTATCAATCAGCCCCAGCATTTT; cdr3_aa: CASSLSPTTGAINQPQHF
v_call: TRBV27; cdr3_length: 15; j_call: TRBJ2-2; clone_size: NA; d_call: NA; cdr3_nt: TGTGCCAGCAGTCAAGTTTTAGGGGACACCGGGGAGCTGTTTTTT; cdr3_aa: CASSQVLGDTGELFF
v_call: TRBV7-2; cdr3_length: 13; j_call: TRBJ1-2; clone_size: NA; d_call: NA; cdr3_nt: TGTGCCAGCAGCTTAAGGACTGACTATGGCTACACCTTC; cdr3_aa: CASSLRTDYGYTF
v_call: TRBV11-2; cdr3_length: 18; j_call: TRBJ2-3; clone_size: few; d_call: TRBD2; cdr3_nt: TGTGCCAGCAGCTTAGATATACCGATCAGCGGGAGGACAGATACGCAGTATTTT; cdr3_aa: CASSLDIPISGRTDTQYF
v_call: TRBV10-3; cdr3_length: 18; j_call: TRBJ1-2; clone_size: NA; d_call: TRBD1; cdr3_nt: TGTGCCATCAGTGAGTCGATTTCTGTGGGACAGGGAATCTATGGCTACACCTTC; cdr3_aa: CAISESISVGQGIYGYTF
v_call: TRBV2; cdr3_length: 14; j_call: TRBJ2-1; clone_size: NA; d_call: TRBD1; cdr3_nt: TGTGCCAGCACCTTACAGGGGGCGGGGAATGAGCAGTTCTTC; cdr3_aa: CASTLQGAGNEQFF
v_call: TRBV28; cdr3_length: 14; j_call: TRBJ1-5; clone_size: NA; d_call: NA; cdr3_nt: TGTGCCAGCCGACAAGGTTATCGCAATCAGCCCCAGCATTTT; cdr3_aa: CASRQGYRNQPQHF
v_call: TRBV19; cdr3_length: 15; j_call: TRBJ2-3; clone_size: NA; d_call: TRBD2; cdr3_nt: TGTGCCAGTAGTCCTTGGACTAGCGGCACAGATACGCAGTATTTT; cdr3_aa: CASSPWTSGTDTQYF
v_call: TRBV5-8; cdr3_length: 14; j_call: TRBJ1-1; clone_size: NA; d_call: TRBD1; cdr3_nt: TGTGCCAGCAGCTTTGGTACAGGGGGCGATGAGGCTTTCTTT; cdr3_aa: CASSFGTGGDEAFF
v_call: TRBV6-2/TRBV6-3; cdr3_length: 12; j_call: TRBJ2-7; clone_size: NA; d_call: NA; cdr3_nt: TGTGCCAGCAGCCCGACTAATTACGAGCAGTACTTC; cdr3_aa: CASSPTNYEQYF
v_call: TRBV2; cdr3_length: 14; j_call: TRBJ2-1; clone_size: NA; d_call: TRBD2; cdr3_nt: TGTGCCAGCGTTGGGACTAGCGAATACAATGAGCAGTTCTTC; cdr3_aa: CASVGTSEYNEQFF
v_call: TRBV28; cdr3_length: 22; j_call: TRBJ1-5; clone_size: NA; d_call: TRBD1; cdr3_nt: TGTGCCAGCAGTACTGACAGGGCCACTTGGGCCGAAGTTGGCATGGGCAATCAGCCCCAGCATTTT; cdr3_aa: CASSTDRATWAEVGMGNQPQHF
v_call: TRBV4-2; cdr3_length: 14; j_call: TRBJ1-5; clone_size: NA; d_call: TRBD1; cdr3_nt: TGTGCCAGCAGCCATCGGACAGGCGGGCAGCCCCAGCATTTT; cdr3_aa: CASSHRTGGQPQHF
v_call: TRBV6-5; cdr3_length: 15; j_call: TRBJ2-1; clone_size: NA; d_call: NA; cdr3_nt: TGTGCCAGCAGTTATGGAGCGGATATCTACAATGAGCAGTTCTTC; cdr3_aa: CASSYGADIYNEQFF
v_call: TRBV15; cdr3_length: 17; j_call: TRBJ2-1; clone_size: NA; d_call: NA; cdr3_nt: TGTGCCACCAGCAGGACAGGCGGGAGAGGGGGTCGGAATGAGCAGTTCTTC; cdr3_aa: CATSRTGGRGGRNEQFF
v_call: TRBV9; cdr3_length: 20; j_call: TRBJ2-1; clone_size: NA; d_call: NA; cdr3_nt: TGTGCCAGCAGCGTAGATCCTCCGCTGGAGGGCCTAAGCTCCTACAATGAGCAGTTCTTC; cdr3_aa: CASSVDPPLEGLSSYNEQFF
v_call: TRBV7-2; cdr3_length: 17; j_call: TRBJ2-4; clone_size: NA; d_call: TRBD2; cdr3_nt: TGTGCCAGCAGCTTAGCGGGAGGGCCACCTAGCAAAAACATTCAGTACTTC; cdr3_aa: CASSLAGGPPSKNIQYF
v_call: TRBV19; cdr3_length: 14; j_call: TRBJ1-5; clone_size: NA; d_call: TRBD1; cdr3_nt: TGTGCCAGTAGTATCGGGACAGGCAATCAGCCCCAGCATTTT; cdr3_aa: CASSIGTGNQPQHF
v_call: TRBV6-5; cdr3_length: 14; j_call: TRBJ2-7; clone_size: NA; d_call: NA; cdr3_nt: TGTGCCAGCAGTTACTTGGGGACAAATTACGAGCAGTACTTC; cdr3_aa: CASSYLGTNYEQYF
v_call: TRBV5-6; cdr3_length: 14; j_call: TRBJ1-1; clone_size: NA; d_call: TRBD1; cdr3_nt: TGTGCCAGCACACCGGACAGGGACTTCACTGAAGCTTTCTTT; cdr3_aa: CASTPDRDFTEAFF
v_call: TRBV19; cdr3_length: 14; j_call: TRBJ1-1; clone_size: NA; d_call: TRBD1; cdr3_nt: TGTGCCAGTAGTAGACAGGGACTGAACACTGAAGCTTTCTTT; cdr3_aa: CASSRQGLNTEAFF
v_call: TRBV5-5; cdr3_length: 14; j_call: TRBJ2-7; clone_size: once; d_call: NA; cdr3_nt: TGTGCCAGCAGCTCGGACTCGGCTTCCTACGAGCAGTACTTC; cdr3_aa: CASSSDSASYEQYF
v_call: TRBV10-2; cdr3_length: 12; j_call: TRBJ2-7; clone_size: few; d_call: NA; cdr3_nt: TGCGCCACCGTTGACAAGATCTACGAGCAGTACTTC; cdr3_aa: CATVDKIYEQYF
v_call: TRBV6-5; cdr3_length: 13; j_call: TRBJ1-3; clone_size: NA; d_call: NA; cdr3_nt: TGTGCCAGCAGTTACGCGTCTGGAAACACCATATATTTT; cdr3_aa: CASSYASGNTIYF
v_call: TRBV28; cdr3_length: 15; j_call: TRBJ1-2; clone_size: NA; d_call: TRBD1; cdr3_nt: TGTGCCAGCAGTGCCCCCAACAGGGGGAACTATGGCTACACCTTC; cdr3_aa: CASSAPNRGNYGYTF
v_call: TRBV6-6; cdr3_length: 14; j_call: TRBJ2-7; clone_size: NA; d_call: TRBD1; cdr3_nt: TGTGCCAGCAGTGGCCGGGACAGCTCCTACGAGCAGTACTTC; cdr3_aa: CASSGRDSSYEQYF
v_call: TRBV28; cdr3_length: 13; j_call: TRBJ2-7; clone_size: NA; d_call: TRBD1; cdr3_nt: TGTGCCACCCATCCCACAGGGGGCTCCGAGCAGTACTTC; cdr3_aa: CATHPTGGSEQYF
v_call: TRBV28; cdr3_length: 15; j_call: TRBJ2-6; clone_size: NA; d_call: NA; cdr3_nt: TGTGCCAGCACGCCTGGGGCGCCTGGGGCCAACGTCCTGACTTTC; cdr3_aa: CASTPGAPGANVLTF
v_call: TRBV4-1; cdr3_length: 16; j_call: TRBJ2-3; clone_size: NA; d_call: TRBD2; cdr3_nt: TGCGCCAGCAGCCATCTAGCAGCGGGAGGTGCAGATACGCAGTATTTT; cdr3_aa: CASSHLAAGGADTQYF
v_call: TRBV7-2; cdr3_length: 16; j_call: TRBJ2-2; clone_size: NA; d_call: TRBD1; cdr3_nt: TGTGCCAGCAGCTGGAAACCGGGACAGGGGGCCGGGGAGCTGTTTTTT; cdr3_aa: CASSWKPGQGAGELFF
v_call: TRBV15; cdr3_length: 13; j_call: TRBJ2-5; clone_size: NA; d_call: NA; cdr3_nt: TGTGCCACCAGCAGAGGAGCGGTAGAGACCCAGTACTTC; cdr3_aa: CATSRGAVETQYF
v_call: TRBV28; cdr3_length: 14; j_call: TRBJ1-5; clone_size: NA; d_call: TRBD1; cdr3_nt: TGTGCCAGCGGGACAGGGGTCGTCAATCAGCCCCAGCATTTT; cdr3_aa: CASGTGVVNQPQHF
v_call: TRBV29-1; cdr3_length: 13; j_call: TRBJ2-2; clone_size: NA; d_call: TRBD1; cdr3_nt: TGCAGCGTCGTGGACAGGATGACCGGGGAGCTGTTTTTT; cdr3_aa: CSVVDRMTGELFF
v_call: TRBV5-6; cdr3_length: 14; j_call: TRBJ1-1; clone_size: NA; d_call: NA; cdr3_nt: TGTGCCAGCAGCTCCCATGCGATGAACACTGAAGCTTTCTTT; cdr3_aa: CASSSHAMNTEAFF
v_call: TRBV5-4; cdr3_length: 16; j_call: TRBJ2-7; clone_size: NA; d_call: TRBD1; cdr3_nt: TGTGCCAGCAGCTGGAGAGGACAGGGGCTTGTCTACGAGCAGTACTTC; cdr3_aa: CASSWRGQGLVYEQYF
v_call: TRBV29-1; cdr3_length: 13; j_call: TRBJ2-1; clone_size: NA; d_call: NA; cdr3_nt: TGCAGCGGGACAGGGAGGGCCTACAATGAGCAGTTCTTC; cdr3_aa: CSGTGRAYNEQFF
v_call: TRBV7-9; cdr3_length: 14; j_call: TRBJ1-5; clone_size: NA; d_call: NA; cdr3_nt: TGTGCCAGCAGCTCGGCCGAGGGCCCTCAGCCCCAGCATTTT; cdr3_aa: CASSSAEGPQPQHF
v_call: TRBV9; cdr3_length: 13; j_call: TRBJ1-1; clone_size: NA; d_call: NA; cdr3_nt: TGTGCCAGCAGCGTAGGGGGCAGCTCTGAAGCTTTCTTT; cdr3_aa: CASSVGGSSEAFF